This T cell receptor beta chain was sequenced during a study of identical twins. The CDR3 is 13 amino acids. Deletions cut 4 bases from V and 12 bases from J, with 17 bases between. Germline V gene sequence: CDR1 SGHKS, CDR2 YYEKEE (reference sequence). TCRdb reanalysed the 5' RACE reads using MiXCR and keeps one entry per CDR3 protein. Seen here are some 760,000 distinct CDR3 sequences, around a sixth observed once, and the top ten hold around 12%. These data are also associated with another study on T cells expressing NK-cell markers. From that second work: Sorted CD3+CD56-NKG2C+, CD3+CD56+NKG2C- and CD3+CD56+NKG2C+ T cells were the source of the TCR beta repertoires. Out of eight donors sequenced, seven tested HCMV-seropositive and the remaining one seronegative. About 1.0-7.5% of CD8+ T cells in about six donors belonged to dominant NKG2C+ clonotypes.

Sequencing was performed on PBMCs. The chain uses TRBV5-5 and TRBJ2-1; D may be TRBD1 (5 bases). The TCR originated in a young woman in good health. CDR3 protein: CASSDTLGVRQFF. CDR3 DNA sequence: TGTGCCAGCAGCGACACCCTAGGGGTTCGGCAGTTCTTC. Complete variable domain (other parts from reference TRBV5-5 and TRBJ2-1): DAGVTQSPTHLIKTRGQQVTLRCSPISGHKSVSWYQQVLGQGPQFIFQYYEKEERGRGNFPDRFSARQFPNYSSELNVNALLLGDSALYLCASSDTLGVRQFFGPGTRLTVL.